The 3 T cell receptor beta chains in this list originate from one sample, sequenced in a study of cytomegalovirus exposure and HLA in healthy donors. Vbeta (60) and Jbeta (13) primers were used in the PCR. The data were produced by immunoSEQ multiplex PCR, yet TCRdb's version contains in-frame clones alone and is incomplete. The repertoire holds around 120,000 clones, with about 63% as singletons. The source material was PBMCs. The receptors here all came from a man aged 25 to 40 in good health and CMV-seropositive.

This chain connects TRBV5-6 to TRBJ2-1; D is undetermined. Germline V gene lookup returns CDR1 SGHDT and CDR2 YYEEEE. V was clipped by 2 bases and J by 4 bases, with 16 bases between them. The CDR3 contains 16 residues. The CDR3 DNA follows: TGTGCCAGCAGCTTCGAAGAGAGTCCCCCTTACAATGAGCAGTTCTTC. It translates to CASSFEESPPYNEQFF.

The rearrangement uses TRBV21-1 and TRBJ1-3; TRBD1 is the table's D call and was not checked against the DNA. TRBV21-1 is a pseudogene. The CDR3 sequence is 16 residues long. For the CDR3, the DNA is TGTGCCAGCAGCCATGGAAAGGGGCTTTGTGGAAACACCATATATTTT. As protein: CASSHGKGLCGNTIYF.

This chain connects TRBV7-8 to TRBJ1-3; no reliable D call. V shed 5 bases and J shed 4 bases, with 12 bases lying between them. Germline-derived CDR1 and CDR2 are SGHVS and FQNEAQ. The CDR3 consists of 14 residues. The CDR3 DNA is TGTGCCAGCAGCGGAGGAGGAGGGGGAAACACCATATATTTT. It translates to CASSGGGGGNTIYF.